These 12 T cell receptor beta chains came from one sample sequenced in a study of shared clonotypes between healthy human individuals. Sequencing used immunoSEQ multiplex PCR; TCRdb keeps in-frame clones, though not all of them. The sample lists just under 95,000 clones, almost 70% seen once, with approximately 50% in the top ten. The sequencing sample was made of memory CD8+ T cells sorted from blood. Subset defined: CD45RO+ cells pooled with CCR7-negative TemRA cells. The receptors derive from a man in his thirties or forties in good health.

In regard to this clone: With a far larger clone one base away, a read error is the likely cause. The chain links TRBV2 to TRBJ1-1; D is unclear. V was cut by 6 bases and J by 2 bases, with 10 bases left in between. Germline V gene lookup returns CDR1 SNHLY and CDR2 FYNNEI. The CDR3 extends over 13 amino acids. The CDR3 sequence: CASRRELNTEAFF. The DNA of the CDR3 is TGTGCCAGCAGGAGGGAGCTCAACACTGAAGCTTTCTTT.

This clone was detected only a few times. The chain recombines TRBV6-6 with TRBJ2-7, with D tentatively TRBD1 (5 bases). The germline V gene encodes CDR1 MNHNY and CDR2 SVGAGI (reference sequence). CDR3 length equals 14 residues. The germline V and J ends were trimmed by 8 bases and 2 bases, with 16 bases remaining between them. In DNA, the CDR3 is TGTGCCAGCGCGAAAGGGGTTTGGACCTACGAGCAGTACTTC. This codes for CASAKGVWTYEQYF.

V usage is TRBV7-2 and J usage is TRBJ1-1; TRBD1 matches at 10 bases. This CDR3 spans 17 amino acids. Germline V gene sequence: CDR1 SGHTA, CDR2 FQGNSA. Trimming took 5 bases from V and 6 from J; bases not matched to a gene: 15. The CDR3 coding sequence is TGTGCCAGCAGCCGGGACAGGGGAAGGGGCTGGGCGGCTGAAGCTTTCTTT. Translating gives CASSRDRGRGWAAEAFF.

This CDR3 is CASRVVGPANYGYTF. The CDR3 DNA sequence: TGTGCCAGCCGAGTCGTGGGCCCAGCTAACTATGGCTACACCTTC. This chain links TRBV10-3 with TRBJ1-2; D gene ambiguous. Trimming removed 10 bases at V and 0 bases at J, with 18 bases between. Germline V gene sequence: CDR1 ENHRY, CDR2 SYGVKD. This CDR3 region has 15 residues.

V and J are TRBV11-1 and TRBJ2-7, with a tentative D call TRBD2 (6 bases). This CDR3 has 13 amino acids. Germline V lookup: CDR1 SGHAT, CDR2 FQDESV (reference sequence). Trimming shortened V by 10 bases and J by 5 bases, and 18 bases separated the two germline ends. In DNA, the CDR3 is TGTGCCACGGGGGTTTCTTCGGTCCACGAGCAGTACTTC. Its protein is CATGVSSVHEQYF.

The chain combines TRBV7-9 with TRBJ2-7; D may be TRBD2 (6 bases). The CDR3 has 17 residues. V was shortened by 5 bases and J by 1 base, with 21 bases between the two germline ends. The V gene's germline CDR1 is SEHNR and CDR2 FQNEAQ (reference sequence). CDR3: CASSKNSEGLVSYEQYF. In DNA form, the CDR3 reads TGTGCCAGCAGCAAGAATTCGGAGGGCCTAGTATCCTACGAGCAGTACTTC.

The CDR3 region is CASSLGTSPSYNEQFF. CDR3 sequence (DNA): TGCGCCAGCAGCCTGGGGACTTCCCCCTCCTACAATGAGCAGTTCTTC. The V gene is TRBV5-1, the J gene TRBJ2-1; tentatively, D is TRBD2 (6 bases). Germline assignment: CDR1 SGHRS and CDR2 YFSETQ. V was shortened by 4 bases and J by 0 bases, with 14 bases between the two germline ends. This CDR3 region has 16 residues. The full variable domain, its missing parts supplied by reference TRBV5-1 and TRBJ2-1, is KAGVTQTPRYLIKTRGQQVTLSCSPISGHRSVSWYQQTPGQGLQFLFEYFSETQRNKGNFPGRFSGRQFSNSRSEMNVSTLELGDSALYLCASSLGTSPSYNEQFFGPGTRLTVL.

This clone was seen a few times. The chain couples TRBV19 to TRBJ1-5, with D possibly TRBD1 on 6 matching bases. Germline V gene data show CDR1 as LNHDA and CDR2 as SQIVND (reference sequence). Trimming pared 8 bases from V and 11 bases from J, leaving 10 bases between. This CDR3 region has 10 residues. DNA for the CDR3: TGTGCCAGTGGGGGGCGGTCCCAGCATTTT. Its protein product is CASGGRSQHF.

J is TRBJ2-1 and V is TRBV6-5; 9 positions match TRBD1. The length of the CDR3 is 14 residues. V trimming: 6 bases; J trimming: 9 bases; junction bases outside the gene matches: 9. Germline V lookup: CDR1 MNHEY, CDR2 SVGAGI. The CDR3 spells CASSHRDRDTEQFF. As DNA, the CDR3 is TGTGCCAGCAGCCACCGGGACAGGGACACTGAGCAGTTCTTC.

The gene calls are TRBV4-1 and TRBJ2-7; 9 positions agree with TRBD2. This CDR3 has 16 residues. Per the germline V gene, CDR1 is MGHRA and CDR2 is YSYEKL. J gave up 2 bases and V 4 bases, and 9 bases lay outside the gene matches. CDR3 nucleotide sequence: TGCGCCAGCAGCCCGCGTGCCGGCGGGAGGGCCTACGAGCAGTACTTC. Protein sequence: CASSPRAGGRAYEQYF.

This rearrangement joins TRBV29-1 to TRBJ2-7; TRBD2 matches at 7 bases. CDR3 length: 12 residues. Germline V gene sequence: CDR1 SQVTM, CDR2 ANQGSEA. V was clipped by 4 bases and J by 4 bases; unmatched bases: 4. The CDR3 DNA sequence: TGCAGCGTTGTCCCTAGCGGTTACGAGCAGTACTTC. Residues: CSVVPSGYEQYF.

This clone has at least ten counts. A much larger clone differs from this one at a single base, so this may be a read error. At the DNA level, this CDR3 is encoded by other sequences in the same sample as well. J is TRBJ1-1 and V is TRBV25-1, with unresolved D. This CDR3 is 13 amino acids long. Per germline, CDR1 MGHDK and CDR2 SYGVNS. Here the CDR3 DNA reads TGCGCCAGCAGCCCCCAACGGAACACTGAAGCTTTCTTT. Its protein is CASSPQRNTEAFF.